What follows describes a single T cell receptor (beta chain). Its antigen is not known. The sample comes from a study of vaccination and CD4 T cells after COVID-19. Study at large: Two of the convalescents were Hispanic, and the group consisted of six males and four females. The cells in question were stimulated using overlapping spike peptides derived from SARS-CoV-2, HCoV-NL63, HCoV-OC43 and HCoV-229E. Culture controls were given either a CEFX pool, an HIV-1 Nef pool, or no peptide.

Cultured CD4+ T cell DNA underwent sequencing with the Oncomine TCR Beta short-read assay. TCRdb re-called the PCR reads through MiXCR, storing one row per CDR3 protein. The repertoire holds about 13,000 distinct CDR3 sequences, about two thirds seen once, with around 12% in the top ten. This sample's treatment: approximately nine-day PBMC culture with coronavirus spike peptide pools or control peptides (ViraFEST assay). Half-medium changes with fresh IL-2 medium occurred on days 3 and 7. The CDR3 contains 14 residues. Trimming at V came to 3 bases and at J to 4 bases, leaving 6 bases not matched to a gene. Germline V lookup: CDR1 DFQATT, CDR2 SNEGSKA (reference sequence).

The sequencing input was CD4+ T cells from blood, cultured in vitro. This clonotype was sampled from a human donor who had recovered from COVID-19. The genes are TRBV20-1 and TRBJ1-2; 9 nucleotides align to TRBD1. This CDR3 reads CSASLGQGSYGYTF. In DNA, the CDR3 is TGCAGTGCTAGCCTTGGACAGGGGAGCTATGGCTACACCTTC.